The 6 T cell receptor beta chains below were found in one sample sequenced in a study of cytomegalovirus exposure and HLA in healthy donors. With 60 Vbeta and 13 Jbeta primers, the PCR was carried out. The protocol was immunoSEQ multiplex PCR, while the TCRdb copy is restricted to in-frame clones and leaves out a portion. The table records under 200,000 clones, over 80% of them present only once. The material sequenced was PBMCs. The source of these receptors is a male donor in good health and CMV-seronegative.

The chain uses TRBV19 and TRBJ1-2; 8 nucleotides agree with TRBD1. CDR1 LNHDA and CDR2 SQIVND come from the germline V gene (reference sequence). After removal of 4 bases from V and 8 bases from J, the junction contained 12 bases not matched to a gene. CDR3 length: 15 amino acids. In DNA, the CDR3 is TGTGCCAGTAGTACTTGGGCAGGGGGCCAGGCGGGCTACACCTTC. Translation gives CASSTWAGGQAGYTF.

The chain is built from TRBV7-8 and TRBJ1-5; TRBD1 aligns across 7 bases. This CDR3 is built from 14 residues. V was pared by 5 bases and J by 4 bases, with 5 bases of the junction left unmatched. Germline V lookup: CDR1 SGHVS, CDR2 FQNEAQ. Here the CDR3 DNA reads TGTGCCAGCAGCCCAGACAGGGCGAATCAGCCCCAGCATTTT. Translation: CASSPDRANQPQHF.

The rearrangement uses TRBV14 and TRBJ1-4; 8 nucleotides align to TRBD1. The CDR3 totals 15 residues. J lost 4 bases, V lost 4 bases, and 5 bases had no gene match. From germline, CDR1 is SGHDN and CDR2 FVKESK. Written as DNA, the CDR3 is TGTGCCAGCAGCCCGAACAGGGGGAATAATGAAAAACTGTTTTTT. This codes for CASSPNRGNNEKLFF.

J is TRBJ2-2 and V is TRBV6-5; D unresolved. The CDR3 has 15 residues. The V and J ends lost 8 bases and 1 base respectively, with 14 bases between them. CDR1 and CDR2 (germline): MNHEY, SVGAGI. Here the CDR3 DNA reads TGTGCCAGCGGGTATTGGCGGAGGAACACCGGGGAGCTGTTTTTT. Its translation is CASGYWRRNTGELFF.

The table lists this clone with a few counts. V gene TRBV19 combines with J gene TRBJ1-2; TRBD1 might be the D (6 bases). The CDR3 has 13 amino acids. Germline-derived CDR1 and CDR2 are LNHDA and SQIVND (reference sequence). Trimming cost V 8 bases and J 6 bases, with 16 bases left between them. The CDR3 sequence: CASSDSLWDGYTF. The DNA for the CDR3 is TGTGCCAGTTCGGACAGCCTCTGGGATGGCTACACCTTC.

The gene calls are TRBV4-3 and TRBJ2-7; 7 positions agree with TRBD1. The CDR3 contains 15 residues. Germline CDR1 and CDR2: LGHNA and YSLEER. V shed 4 bases and J 0 bases; nucleotides not matched to a gene: 6. The DNA for the CDR3 is TGCGCCAGCAGCCCCGGACAGGCGAGCTCCTACGAGCAGTACTTC. It encodes CASSPGQASSYEQYF.